This T cell receptor beta chain emerged from a study of T cell responses to AZD1222 COVID-19 vaccine. Study-level findings and limits: Among the donors, most were white British and more were female, and clonal diversity was possibly underestimated.

Measured with immunoSEQ multiplex PCR; TCRdb has only the in-frame clones, and not every one. The table records roughly 150,000 clones, almost 90% of them present only once. Worth noting for this clone: Its antigen is not identified.

The CDR3 spans 14 residues. V was clipped by 4 bases and J by 7 bases, with 16 bases between them. Germline V gene data show CDR1 as LNHDA and CDR2 as SQIVND (reference sequence). This receptor was taken from an adult who received the AZD1222 COVID-19 vaccine. The sequenced sample was peripheral blood, obtained 28 days after the second AZD1222 dose. The V and J genes are TRBV19 and TRBJ1-2; a possible D gene is TRBD1 (6 bases). The CDR3 reads CASSTGAALSGYTF. The CDR3 bases are TGTGCCAGTAGTACAGGGGCGGCTCTGAGTGGCTACACCTTC.